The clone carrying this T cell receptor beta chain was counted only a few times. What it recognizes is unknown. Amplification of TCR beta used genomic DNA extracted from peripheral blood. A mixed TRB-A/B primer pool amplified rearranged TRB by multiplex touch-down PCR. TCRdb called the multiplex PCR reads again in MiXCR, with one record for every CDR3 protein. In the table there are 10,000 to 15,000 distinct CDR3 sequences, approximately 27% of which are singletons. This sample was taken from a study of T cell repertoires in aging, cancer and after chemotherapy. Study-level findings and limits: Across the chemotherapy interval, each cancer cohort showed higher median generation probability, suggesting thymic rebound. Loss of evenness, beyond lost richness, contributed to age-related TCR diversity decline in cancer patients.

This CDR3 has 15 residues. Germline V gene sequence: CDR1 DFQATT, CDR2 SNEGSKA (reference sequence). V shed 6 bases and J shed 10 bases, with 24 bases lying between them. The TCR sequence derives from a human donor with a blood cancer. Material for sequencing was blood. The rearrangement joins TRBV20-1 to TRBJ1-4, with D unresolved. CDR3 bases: TGCAGTGCAGAAAACGACCCACGGGATAGGGTAAAACTGTTTTTT. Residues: CSAENDPRDRVKLFF.